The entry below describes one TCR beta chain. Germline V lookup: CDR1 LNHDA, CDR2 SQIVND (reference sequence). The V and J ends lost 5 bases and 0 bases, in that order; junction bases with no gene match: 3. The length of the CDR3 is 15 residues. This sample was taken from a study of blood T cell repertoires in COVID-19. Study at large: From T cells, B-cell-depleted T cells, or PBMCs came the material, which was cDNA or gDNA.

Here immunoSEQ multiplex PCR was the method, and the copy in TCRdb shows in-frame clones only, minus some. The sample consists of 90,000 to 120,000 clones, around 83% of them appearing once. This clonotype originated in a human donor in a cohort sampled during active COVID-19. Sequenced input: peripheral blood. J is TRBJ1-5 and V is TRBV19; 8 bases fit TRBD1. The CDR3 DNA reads TGTGCCAGTAGTGACAGGGGTGATAGCAATCAGCCCCAGCATTTT. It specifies CASSDRGDSNQPQHF.